Detailed here is one T cell receptor beta chain. This clone is a singleton in its sample. Its antigen is still unknown. The record has no base qualities; no much larger clone is one base away. The data were obtained in a study of T cell changes during pregnancy in multiple sclerosis (dated by TCRdb to between 2018 and 2021). Regarding the study in general: Changes in the T cell repertoire over the course of pregnancy were examined in this study in women with multiple sclerosis.

The method was the immunoSEQ multiplex PCR assay. TCRdb took this table from immuneACCESS and kept in-frame rearrangements with V and J called. Such tables lack part of the clones; where checked against another copy, unresolved V genes explain under half of the gap, and the rest is unexplained. Present in this sample are about 66,000 clones, roughly nine tenths of which were seen just once. In total, the top ten clones hold under 6% of the sample. From its cysteine to its phenylalanine, the CDR3 spans 13 amino acids. The DNA shown is the 39-base CDR3, in frame from base 1. Between the V and J ends, shortened by 0 bases and 15 bases respectively, the junction contains 16 bases. From a lookup of the germline V gene, CDR1 and CDR2 are SGHRS and YFSETQ.

Sequencing was performed on CD8+ T cells from peripheral blood mononuclear cells, taken before pregnancy. The sequence was obtained from a female donor with multiple sclerosis, enrolled in a pregnancy study. The rearranged chain carries TRBV5-1 and TRBJ2-1; TRBD1 could be the D gene, as 6 bases match. The CDR3 region: CASSLEGGEGVFF. The sequence in DNA is TGCGCCAGCAGCTTGGAAGGGGGAGAGGGGGTGTTCTTC.